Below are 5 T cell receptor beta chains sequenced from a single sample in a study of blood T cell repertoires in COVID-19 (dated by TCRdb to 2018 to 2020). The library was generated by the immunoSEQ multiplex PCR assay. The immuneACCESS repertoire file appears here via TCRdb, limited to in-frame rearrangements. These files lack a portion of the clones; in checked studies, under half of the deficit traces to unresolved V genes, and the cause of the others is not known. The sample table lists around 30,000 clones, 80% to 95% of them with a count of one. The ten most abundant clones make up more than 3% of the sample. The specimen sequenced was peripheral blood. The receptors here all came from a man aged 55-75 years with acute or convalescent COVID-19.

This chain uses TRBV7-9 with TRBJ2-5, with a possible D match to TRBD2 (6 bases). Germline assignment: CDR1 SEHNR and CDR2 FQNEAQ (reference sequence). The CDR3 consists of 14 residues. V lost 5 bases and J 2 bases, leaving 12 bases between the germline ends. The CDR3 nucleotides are TGTGCCAGCAGCCCCTGGGGGGTACAAGAGACCCAGTACTTC. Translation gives CASSPWGVQETQYF.

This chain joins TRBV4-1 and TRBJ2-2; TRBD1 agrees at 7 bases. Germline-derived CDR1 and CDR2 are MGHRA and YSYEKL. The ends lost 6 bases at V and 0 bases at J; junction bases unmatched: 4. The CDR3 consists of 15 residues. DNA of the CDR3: TGCGCCAGCAGGCGACAGGGTGCGAACACCGGGGAGCTGTTTTTT. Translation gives CASRRQGANTGELFF.

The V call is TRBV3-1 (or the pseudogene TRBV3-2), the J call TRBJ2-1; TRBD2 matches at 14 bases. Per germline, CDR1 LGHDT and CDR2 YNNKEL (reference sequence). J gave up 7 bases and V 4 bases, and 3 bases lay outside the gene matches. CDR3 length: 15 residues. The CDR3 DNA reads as TGTGCCAGCAGCCTGACTAGCGGGAGGGAAAATGAGCAGTTCTTC. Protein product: CASSLTSGRENEQFF.

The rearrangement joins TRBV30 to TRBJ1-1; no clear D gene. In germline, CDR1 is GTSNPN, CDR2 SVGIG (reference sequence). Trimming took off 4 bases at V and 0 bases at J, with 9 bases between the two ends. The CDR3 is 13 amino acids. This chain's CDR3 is CAWNSHLNTEAFF. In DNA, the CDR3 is TGTGCCTGGAATTCACACCTGAACACTGAAGCTTTCTTT.

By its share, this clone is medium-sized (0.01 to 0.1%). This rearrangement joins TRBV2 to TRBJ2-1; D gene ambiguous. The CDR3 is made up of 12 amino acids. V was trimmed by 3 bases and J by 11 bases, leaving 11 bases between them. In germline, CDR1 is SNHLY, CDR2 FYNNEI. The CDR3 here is CASSDGYGKQFF. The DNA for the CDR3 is TGTGCCAGCAGTGACGGGTATGGTAAGCAGTTCTTC.